This TCR beta chain was captured in a study of tumor-infiltrating lymphocytes in primary liver carcinoma (dated by TCRdb to about 2017). With respect to the entire study: Roughly five patients with histopathologically diagnosed primary liver carcinoma underwent surgical resection in China between late 2015 and early 2016. The five patients, three men and two women aged 30 to 69 years, had hepatocellular carcinoma (four) or combined HCC and intrahepatic cholangiocarcinoma (one). Tumors of the five patients were stage T1-T3 N0M0 with maximum diameters of about 4.2 to 10 cm. Each sample produced roughly 3.5 to 7.13 million productive TCRbeta reads, and read depth showed no significant difference between tissue types. TCRbeta repertoire sequencing, expression microarrays and whole-exome sequencing were combined in the study across five regions of each liver tumor, with adjacent normal tissue and blood also included. TCRbeta repertoire sequencing covered roughly 35 specimens from 5 patients: some 25 tumor regions, 5 adjacent noncancerous liver tissues and 5 peripheral blood samples. High reproducibility was observed for the technical replicate repertoires, with mean shared-clone rates about 0.92 and correlation coefficients above 0.95. The study at large found these results: The top 250 clones made up a significantly larger repertoire fraction in tumors than in blood (p = 0.039). Consistent with antigen-driven expansion, pairs of tumor regions showed higher repertoire overlap (mean roughly 36%) than either tumor-adjacent pairs (about 17%) or tumor-blood pairs (roughly 14%). Only the TCR beta chain was sequenced, so true repertoire diversity is likely underestimated because unpaired alpha chains were not captured. The study included only four to six patients, and the authors note findings should be validated in a larger study. Bulk unsorted samples precluded comparing CD4+ and CD8+ T cell repertoires.

A constant-region primer and ProtoScript II reverse transcriptase were used to reverse-transcribe TCRbeta-specific cDNA from 500 ng total RNA. Construction of the TCRbeta libraries relied on three nested rounds of multiplex PCR, following a slightly modified ARM-PCR procedure. The first two PCR rounds used multiplex TRBV1-TRBV30 forward primers with a Cbeta reverse primer, each for about 10 cycles. Sample barcodes and Illumina adapters were added in a final 25-cycle PCR using Deep VentR polymerase. Before sequencing, amplicons of 200-500 bp were gel-purified using a QIAquick gel extraction kit. An Illumina HiSeq 2500 was used to sequence the TCRbeta amplicons with 250-bp paired-end reads. The study's own analysis went as follows. Reads were quality-trimmed with Trimmomatic v0.33, and paired reads were merged with FLASH v1.2.11 to recover full CDR3 sequences. V, D and J germline segments were assigned to the rearranged TCRbeta sequences using MiGEC v1.2.1b. Clonotype statistics and Shannon-Wiener diversity indices were computed with VDJtools v1.0.0. To cut down on sampling bias, every analysis after diversity analysis relied on just the 250 most abundant clonotypes from each sample. The public sequencing data were trimmed at Q25 with fastp and processed into clonotypes with MiXCR by TCRdb, which kept only in-frame beta chains. CDR3 protein sequences are deduplicated, and each keeps its most common genes and DNA. The V and J calls, along with clone size, are taken from TCRdb and not from the paper's own processing. The sample yields about 320,000 distinct CDR3 sequences; around three fifths were counted once. The top ten clones comprise 15% to 20% of the sample.

TRIzol reagent was used to extract blood RNA from unsorted whole blood, while the DNeasy Blood & Tissue kit provided the germline DNA. Chronic HBV infection was present in the patients, and the patients were treatment-naive at sampling. Before surgery, about 4 milliliters of peripheral blood were collected into K2EDTA tubes. This clonotype showed up just a few times. Which antigen it targets is not known. The sample holds no much larger clone one base away, and base qualities are not on file. V and J are truncated by 4 bases and 0 bases respectively, leaving an intervening sequence of 15 bases. The germline V gene (reference sequence) gives CDR1 as SEHNR and CDR2 as FQNEAQ. Including cysteine and phenylalanine, the CDR3 has 16 amino acids. Only the CDR3 part of the read is kept: 48 bases, read in frame from the first base.

This receptor was identified in a woman in her thirties with primary liver carcinoma and hepatitis B virus infection. What was sequenced was peripheral blood. This chain joins TRBV7-9 to TRBJ1-2; the best D guess is TRBD1, with 5 bases matching. In nucleotide form, the sequence is TGTGCCAGCAGCTCACGGGGGACCGAAGCTAACTATGGCTACACCTTC. It codes for CASSSRGTEANYGYTF.